This entry lists 15 T cell receptor beta chains sequenced from one sample in a study of PD-L1 blockade in urothelial cancer. The sample's time point: pretreatment peripheral blood. The repertoire was sequenced with immunoSEQ multiplex PCR; TCRdb's copy has only in-frame clones and lacks some. In the table there are approximately 48,000 clones, 79% of which are singletons. The sample here was PBMCs, taken around atezolizumab (anti-PD-L1) treatment. The receptors stem from a man in his 70s with urothelial cancer.

The chain has TRBV28 and TRBJ2-7, with 8 bases identical to TRBD1. CDR3 length equals 14 residues. V shed 4 bases, J shed 7 bases, and the junction held 9 bases outside the gene matches. Germline-derived CDR1 and CDR2 are MDHEN and SYDVKM. This CDR3 is CASSSGGGSFEQYF. CDR3 DNA sequence: TGTGCCAGCAGTTCAGGGGGCGGTTCGTTTGAGCAGTACTTC.

V and J are TRBV9 and TRBJ2-2; D remains unclear. The V end lost 2 bases, the J end lost 3 bases, and 11 bases lay between the germline ends. Germline CDR1 and CDR2: SGDLS and YYNGEE. The CDR3 extends over 15 amino acids. The CDR3 loop reads CASSVESVYTGELFF. The CDR3, as DNA: TGTGCCAGCAGCGTCGAGAGCGTATACACCGGGGAGCTGTTTTTT.

The J gene is TRBJ1-3, the V gene TRBV7-3; possibly TRBD1 for D (6 bases). Trimming stripped 4 bases from V and 4 bases from J, with 11 bases between. Per germline, CDR1 SGHTA and CDR2 FQGTGA. This CDR3 comprises 14 residues. The CDR3: CASSSGATGNTIYF. As DNA, the CDR3 is TGTGCCAGCAGCTCAGGGGCTACCGGAAACACCATATATTTT. Together with reference TRBV7-3 and TRBJ1-3, the CDR3 gives the full variable domain: GAGVSQTPSNKVTEKGKYVELRCDPISGHTALYWYRQSLGQGPEFLIYFQGTGAADDSGLPNDRFFAVRPEGSVSTLKIQRTERGDSAVYLCASSSGATGNTIYFGEGSWLTVV.

The rearrangement uses TRBV6-4 and TRBJ2-3; 7 bases align to TRBD2. Per the germline V gene, CDR1 is MRHNA and CDR2 is SNTAGT. The CDR3 covers 16 residues. V shed 7 bases, J shed 0 bases, and the junction held 10 bases outside the gene matches. CDR3 DNA sequence: TGTGCCAGCACTAACTACTTTAGCGGGAGCACAGATACGCAGTATTTT. Its protein is CASTNYFSGSTDTQYF.

The chain is built from TRBV28 and TRBJ1-3; 7 bases match TRBD1. Trimming took 5 bases from V and 4 from J; bases not matched to a gene: 5. The V gene's germline CDR1 is MDHEN and CDR2 SYDVKM. The CDR3 extends over 14 amino acids. The CDR3: CASSKTGVGNTIYF. The CDR3 DNA is TGTGCCAGCAGTAAAACAGGGGTAGGAAACACCATATATTTT.

The chain carries TRBV6-6 and TRBJ2-5, with 11 bases fitting TRBD1. Germline CDR1 reads MNHNY; CDR2 reads SVGAGI (reference sequence). The CDR3 is made up of 13 amino acids. Unmatched junction bases numbered 5, after V lost 9 bases and J lost 5 bases. The CDR3 loop is CASGTGGEETQYF. The CDR3 DNA follows: TGTGCCAGTGGGACAGGGGGAGAGGAGACCCAGTACTTC.

The gene calls are TRBV29-1 and TRBJ1-2; 8 positions match TRBD1. This CDR3 comprises 12 residues. Trimming removed 6 bases from V and 6 bases from J; junction bases left unmatched: 6. Per germline, CDR1 SQVTM and CDR2 ANQGSEA. The CDR3 sequence: CSVGAGGNGYTF. The CDR3 nucleotides read TGCAGCGTAGGGGCAGGGGGCAATGGCTACACCTTC.

The chain is built from TRBV2 and TRBJ1-4; D call uncertain. CDR1 is SNHLY and CDR2 is FYNNEI in the germline V gene. The CDR3 spans 15 residues. The V end lost 3 bases, the J end lost 7 bases, and 15 bases lay between the germline ends. CDR3 nucleotides: TGTGCCAGCAGTGAGACCGGGGTGAGAGGTGAAAAACTGTTTTTT. It yields the protein CASSETGVRGEKLFF.

The V call is TRBV29-1, the J call TRBJ2-3; the D is unclear. CDR3 length equals 13 residues. The V end lost 8 bases, the J end lost 1 base, and 13 bases lay between the germline ends. Germline-derived CDR1 and CDR2 are SQVTM and ANQGSEA. CDR3 nucleotides: TGCAGCTCTCAGGTCCCCGGCACAGATACGCAGTATTTT. Its translation is CSSQVPGTDTQYF.

The chain uses TRBV7-9 and TRBJ2-7; 9 bases are a match to TRBD1. Trimming took 0 bases from V and 2 from J; bases not matched to a gene: 5. Per germline, CDR1 SEHNR and CDR2 FQNEAQ (reference sequence). This CDR3 is 16 amino acids long. The CDR3 coding sequence is TGTGCCAGCAGCTTAGCGATCAGGACAGGGGCCTACGAGCAGTACTTC. It translates to CASSLAIRTGAYEQYF.

The V and J genes are TRBV11-2 and TRBJ2-5; 8 nucleotides match TRBD2. CDR1 SGHAT and CDR2 FQNNGV come from the germline V gene. This CDR3 has 18 amino acids. The junction had 16 bases not matched to a gene; V was cut back by 5 bases and J by 2 bases. The CDR3 nucleotides are TGTGCCAGCAGCCTACGGGGGGGAGGGTGGCGTATACAAGAGACCCAGTACTTC. Amino acid sequence: CASSLRGGGWRIQETQYF.

The chain combines TRBV4-1 with TRBJ1-2; D unclear. Trimming removed 0 bases at V and 4 bases at J, with 9 bases between. This CDR3 is built from 14 residues. CDR1 is MGHRA, CDR2 YSYEKL, per germline. In DNA form, the CDR3 reads TGCGCCAGCAGCCAAGATACCGGAGTCTATGGCTACACCTTC. Its translation: CASSQDTGVYGYTF.

The V call is TRBV30, the J call TRBJ2-2; D might be TRBD2 (5 bases). The V gene lost 1 base and the J gene lost 6 bases, with 9 bases spanning the gap. Germline lookup yields CDR1 GTSNPN and CDR2 SVGIG (reference sequence). The CDR3 has 13 residues. CDR3 nucleotide sequence: TGTGCCTGGAGTGCGGGGTACGCCGGGGAGCTGTTTTTT. Protein: CAWSAGYAGELFF.

This clone was observed a handful of times. This chain joins TRBV30 and TRBJ2-1; 7 nucleotides line up with TRBD1. This CDR3 contains 12 residues. CDR1 is GTSNPN, CDR2 SVGIG, per germline (reference sequence). Germline trimming cut 6 bases from V and 4 bases from J; bases unmatched to any gene: 3. The CDR3 DNA reads as TGTGCCTGCGGGACAGAATACAATGAGCAGTTCTTC. This translates into CACGTEYNEQFF.

The chain carries TRBV7-2 and TRBJ2-3; 10 nucleotides align to TRBD1. J gave up 0 bases and V 2 bases, and 8 bases lay outside the gene matches. Germline assignment: CDR1 SGHTA and CDR2 FQGNSA. This CDR3 spans 18 amino acids. CDR3 region: CASSLRRQGATSTDTQYF. DNA for the CDR3: TGTGCCAGCAGCTTACGGAGACAGGGGGCGACTAGCACAGATACGCAGTATTTT.